This T cell receptor beta chain was documented in a study of blood T cell repertoires in COVID-19. Study-wide background: Acute and convalescent COVID-19 specimens originated in the United States, Italy and Spain. Sources were T cells, B-cell-depleted T cells, or PBMCs; the material itself was cDNA or gDNA.

One Seattle source followed patients from active infection through their disease course. Per the original data handling: Estimation of nucleated cell counts was performed using reference gene primer amplification. The protocol was immunoSEQ multiplex PCR, while the TCRdb copy is restricted to in-frame clones and leaves out a portion. V, J and clone size are those of that table, while D and trimming were read from the DNA. The top ten hold about 7% of the sample, which has roughly 180,000 clones, approximately 88% seen once. In germline, CDR1 is MDHEN, CDR2 SYDVKM. V was pared by 3 bases and J by 0 bases, with 14 bases between. CDR3 length equals 16 residues.

The sample comprised peripheral blood. The sequence derives from a woman aged 40 to 55 with COVID-19, enrolled during active disease. The V call is TRBV28, the J call TRBJ1-1; D is uncertain. CDR3 in amino acids: CASSLRRLRVNTEAFF. CDR3 coding DNA: TGTGCCAGCAGTTTGCGGCGTCTCCGGGTGAACACTGAAGCTTTCTTT.